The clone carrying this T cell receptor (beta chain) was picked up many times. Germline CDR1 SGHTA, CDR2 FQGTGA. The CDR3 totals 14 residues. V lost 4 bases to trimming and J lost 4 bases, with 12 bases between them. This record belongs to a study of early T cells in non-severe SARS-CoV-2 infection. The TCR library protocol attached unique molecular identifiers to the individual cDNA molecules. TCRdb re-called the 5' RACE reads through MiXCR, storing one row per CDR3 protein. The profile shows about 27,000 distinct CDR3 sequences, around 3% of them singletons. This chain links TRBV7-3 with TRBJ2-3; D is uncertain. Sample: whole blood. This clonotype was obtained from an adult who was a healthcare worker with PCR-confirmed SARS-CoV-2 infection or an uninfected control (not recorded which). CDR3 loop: CASSSRHGSDTQYF. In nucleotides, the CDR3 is TGTGCCAGCAGCTCCCGACACGGGTCAGATACGCAGTATTTT.